One TCR beta chain is described in this entry. This entry comes from a study of blood T cell repertoires in COVID-19. Background on the study: Sites across the United States, Italy and Spain contributed samples from acute and convalescent COVID-19. From T cells, B-cell-depleted T cells, or PBMCs came the material, which was cDNA or gDNA.

Per the original methods: The assay estimated nucleated cells by amplifying reference gene primers. Generated by immunoSEQ multiplex PCR, the TCRdb table keeps only in-frame clones and is missing some. The V and J calls and clone size come from that table; D and trimming were worked out from the DNA. The sample shows about 160,000 clones, just over 85% of them seen only once. Germline trimming cut 6 bases from V and 2 bases from J; bases unmatched to any gene: 16. CDR3 size: 18 residues. Germline loops: CDR1 ENHRY, CDR2 SYGVKD. This clonotype was obtained from a man between 65 and 85 years old with acute or convalescent COVID-19. Sequencing was done on a sample of peripheral blood. The chain has TRBV10-3 and TRBJ2-7; 10 nucleotides agree with TRBD1. The CDR3: CAIRHSGDPGTGAYEQYF. CDR3 in DNA: TGTGCCATCAGGCACAGTGGAGATCCCGGGACAGGGGCCTACGAGCAGTACTTC.